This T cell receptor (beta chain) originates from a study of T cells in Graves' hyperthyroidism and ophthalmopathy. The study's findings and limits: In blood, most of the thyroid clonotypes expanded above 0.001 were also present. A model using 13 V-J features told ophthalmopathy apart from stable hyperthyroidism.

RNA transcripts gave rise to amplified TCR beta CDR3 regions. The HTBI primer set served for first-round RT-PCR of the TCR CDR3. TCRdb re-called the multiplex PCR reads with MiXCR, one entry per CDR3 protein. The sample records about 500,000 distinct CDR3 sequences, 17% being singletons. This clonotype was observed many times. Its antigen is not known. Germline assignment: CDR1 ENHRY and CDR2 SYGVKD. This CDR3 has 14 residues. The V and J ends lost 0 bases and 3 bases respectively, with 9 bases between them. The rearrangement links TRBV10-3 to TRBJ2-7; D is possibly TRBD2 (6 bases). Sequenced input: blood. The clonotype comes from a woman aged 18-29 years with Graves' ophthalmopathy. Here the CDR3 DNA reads TGTGCCATCAGTGAGTCCACTAGCAGCTACGAGCAGTACTTC. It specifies CAISESTSSYEQYF.